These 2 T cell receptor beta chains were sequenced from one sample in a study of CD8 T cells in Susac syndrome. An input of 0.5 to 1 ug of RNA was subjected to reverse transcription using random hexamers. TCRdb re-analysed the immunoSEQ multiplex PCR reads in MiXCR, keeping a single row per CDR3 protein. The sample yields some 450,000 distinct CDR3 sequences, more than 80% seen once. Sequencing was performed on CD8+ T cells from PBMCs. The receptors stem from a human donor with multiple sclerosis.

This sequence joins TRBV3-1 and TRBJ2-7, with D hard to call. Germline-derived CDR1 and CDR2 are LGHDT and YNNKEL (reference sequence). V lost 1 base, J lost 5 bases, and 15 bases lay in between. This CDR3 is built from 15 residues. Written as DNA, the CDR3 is TGTGCCAGCAGCCAAGGGGGTTCAGGACGCCACGAGCAGTACTTC. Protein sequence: CASSQGGSGRHEQYF.

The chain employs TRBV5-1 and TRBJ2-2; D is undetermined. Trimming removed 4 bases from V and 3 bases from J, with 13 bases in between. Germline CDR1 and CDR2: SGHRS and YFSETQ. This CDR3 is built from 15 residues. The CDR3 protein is CASSVDFPDTGELFF. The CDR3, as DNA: TGCGCCAGCAGCGTTGACTTTCCAGACACCGGGGAGCTGTTTTTT. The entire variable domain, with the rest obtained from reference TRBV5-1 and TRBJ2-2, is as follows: KAGVTQTPRYLIKTRGQQVTLSCSPISGHRSVSWYQQTPGQGLQFLFEYFSETQRNKGNFPGRFSGRQFSNSRSEMNVSTLELGDSALYLCASSVDFPDTGELFFGEGSRLTVL.